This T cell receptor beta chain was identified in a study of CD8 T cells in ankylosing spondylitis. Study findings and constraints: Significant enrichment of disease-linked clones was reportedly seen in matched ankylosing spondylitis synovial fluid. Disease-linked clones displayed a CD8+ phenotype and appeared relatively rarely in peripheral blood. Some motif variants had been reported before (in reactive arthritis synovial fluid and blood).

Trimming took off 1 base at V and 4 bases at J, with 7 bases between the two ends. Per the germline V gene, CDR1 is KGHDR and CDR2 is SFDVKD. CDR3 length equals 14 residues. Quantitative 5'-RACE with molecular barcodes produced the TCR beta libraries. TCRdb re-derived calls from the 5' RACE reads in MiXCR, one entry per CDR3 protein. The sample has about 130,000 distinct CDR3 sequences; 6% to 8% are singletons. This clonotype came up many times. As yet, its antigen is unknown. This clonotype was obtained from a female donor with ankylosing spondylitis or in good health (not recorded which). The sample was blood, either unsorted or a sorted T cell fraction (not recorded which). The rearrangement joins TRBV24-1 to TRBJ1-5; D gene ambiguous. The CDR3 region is CATSDFRNNQPQHF. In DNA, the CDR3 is TGTGCCACCAGTGATTTCAGGAATAATCAGCCCCAGCATTTT.